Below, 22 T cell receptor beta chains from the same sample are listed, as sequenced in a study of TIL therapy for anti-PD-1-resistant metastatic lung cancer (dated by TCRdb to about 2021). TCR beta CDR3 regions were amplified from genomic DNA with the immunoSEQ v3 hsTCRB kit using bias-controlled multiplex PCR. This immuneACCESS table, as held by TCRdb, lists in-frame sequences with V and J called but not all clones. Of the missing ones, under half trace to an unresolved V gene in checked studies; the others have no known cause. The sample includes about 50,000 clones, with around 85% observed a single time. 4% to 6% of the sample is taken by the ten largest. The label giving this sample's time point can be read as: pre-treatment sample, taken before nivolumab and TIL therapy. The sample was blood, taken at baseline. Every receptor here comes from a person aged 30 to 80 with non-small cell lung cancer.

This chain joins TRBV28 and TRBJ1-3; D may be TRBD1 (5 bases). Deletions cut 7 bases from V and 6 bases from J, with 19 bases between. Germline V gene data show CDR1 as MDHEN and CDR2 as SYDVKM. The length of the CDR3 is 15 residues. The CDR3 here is CASTSLGGELNTIYF. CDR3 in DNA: TGTGCCAGCACGAGTTTGGGGGGGGAGTTAAACACCATATATTTT.

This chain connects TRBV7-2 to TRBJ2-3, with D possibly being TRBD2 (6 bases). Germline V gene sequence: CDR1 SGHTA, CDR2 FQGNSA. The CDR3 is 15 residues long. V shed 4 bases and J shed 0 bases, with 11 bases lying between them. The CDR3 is CASSSQGGSTDTQYF. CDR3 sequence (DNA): TGTGCCAGCAGCTCTCAGGGAGGTAGCACAGATACGCAGTATTTT.

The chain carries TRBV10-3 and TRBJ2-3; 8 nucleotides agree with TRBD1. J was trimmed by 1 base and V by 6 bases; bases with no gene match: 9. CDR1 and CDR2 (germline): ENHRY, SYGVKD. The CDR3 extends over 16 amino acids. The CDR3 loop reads CAISRQGSGGTDTQYF. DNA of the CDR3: TGTGCCATCAGCCGACAGGGGTCAGGGGGCACAGATACGCAGTATTTT.

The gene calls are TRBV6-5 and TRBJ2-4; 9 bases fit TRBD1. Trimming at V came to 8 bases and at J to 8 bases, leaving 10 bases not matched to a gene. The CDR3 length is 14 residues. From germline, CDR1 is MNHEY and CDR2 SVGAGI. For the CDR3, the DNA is TGTGCCAGCTCCGGGACAGGGACGTTAGACATTCAGTACTTC. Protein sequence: CASSGTGTLDIQYF.

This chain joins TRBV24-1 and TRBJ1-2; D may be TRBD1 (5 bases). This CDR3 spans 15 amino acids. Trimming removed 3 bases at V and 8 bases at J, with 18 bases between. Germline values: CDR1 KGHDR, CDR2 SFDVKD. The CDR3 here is CATSDPSEAGSGYTF. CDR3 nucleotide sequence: TGTGCCACCAGTGATCCGTCGGAGGCAGGGTCCGGCTACACCTTC.

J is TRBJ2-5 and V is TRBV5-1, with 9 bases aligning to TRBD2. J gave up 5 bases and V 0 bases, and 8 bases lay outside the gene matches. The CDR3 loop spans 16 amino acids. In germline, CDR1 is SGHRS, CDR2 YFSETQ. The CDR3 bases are TGCGCCAGCAGCTTGGACAGCGCGGGGGGGCTGGAGACCCAGTACTTC. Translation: CASSLDSAGGLETQYF.

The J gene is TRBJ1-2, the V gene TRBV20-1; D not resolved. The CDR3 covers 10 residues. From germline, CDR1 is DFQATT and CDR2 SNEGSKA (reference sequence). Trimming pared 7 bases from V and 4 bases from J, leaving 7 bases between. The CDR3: CSDRSYGYTF. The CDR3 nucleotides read TGCAGTGATCGGAGCTATGGCTACACCTTC.

The CDR3 spells CSAAGGETQYF. CDR3 bases: TGCAGTGCGGCGGGAGGGGAGACCCAGTACTTC. This sequence joins TRBV20-1 and TRBJ2-5; 9 bases align to TRBD2. With V trimmed by 6 bases and J by 5 bases, 1 base remained unmatched. The V gene's germline CDR1 is DFQATT and CDR2 SNEGSKA (reference sequence). This CDR3 has 11 amino acids.

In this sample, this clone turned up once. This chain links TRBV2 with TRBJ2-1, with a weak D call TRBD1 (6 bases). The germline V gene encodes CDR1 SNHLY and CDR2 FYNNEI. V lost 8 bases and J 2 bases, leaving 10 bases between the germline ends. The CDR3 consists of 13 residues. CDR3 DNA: TGTGCCAGCCGCCAGGGGACCTACAATGAGCAGTTCTTC. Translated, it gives CASRQGTYNEQFF.

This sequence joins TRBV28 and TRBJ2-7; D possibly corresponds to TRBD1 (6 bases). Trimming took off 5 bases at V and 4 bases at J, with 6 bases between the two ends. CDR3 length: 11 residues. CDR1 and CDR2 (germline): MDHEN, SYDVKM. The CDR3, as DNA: TGTGCCAGCAGTCAGGGGTACGAGCAGTACTTC. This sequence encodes CASSQGYEQYF.

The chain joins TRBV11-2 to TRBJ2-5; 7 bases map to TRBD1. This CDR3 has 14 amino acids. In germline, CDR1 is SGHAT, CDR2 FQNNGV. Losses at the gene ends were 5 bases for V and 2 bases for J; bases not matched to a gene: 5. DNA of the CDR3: TGTGCCAGCAGCCCCGGGACAGTACAAGAGACCCAGTACTTC. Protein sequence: CASSPGTVQETQYF.

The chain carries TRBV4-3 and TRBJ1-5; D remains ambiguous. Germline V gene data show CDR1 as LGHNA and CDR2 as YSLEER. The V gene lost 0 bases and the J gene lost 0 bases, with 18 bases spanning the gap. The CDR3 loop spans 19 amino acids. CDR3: CASSQDIPAGDYSNQPQHF. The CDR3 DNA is TGCGCCAGCAGCCAAGATATCCCCGCCGGCGACTATAGCAATCAGCCCCAGCATTTT.

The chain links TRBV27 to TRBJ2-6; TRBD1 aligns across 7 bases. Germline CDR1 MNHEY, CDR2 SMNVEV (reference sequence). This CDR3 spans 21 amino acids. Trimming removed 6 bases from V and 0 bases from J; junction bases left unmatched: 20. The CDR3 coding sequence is TGTGCCAGCAGCCGGATCGGGACAAGGGGGCTCCTGGTCTCTGGGGCCAACGTCCTGACTTTC. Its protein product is CASSRIGTRGLLVSGANVLTF.

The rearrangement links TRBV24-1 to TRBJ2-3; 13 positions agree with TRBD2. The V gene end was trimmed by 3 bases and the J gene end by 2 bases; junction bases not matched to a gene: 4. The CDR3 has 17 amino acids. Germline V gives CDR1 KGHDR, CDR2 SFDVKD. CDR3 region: CATSDPGLAGSTDTQYF. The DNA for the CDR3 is TGTGCCACCAGTGATCCGGGACTAGCGGGGTCCACAGATACGCAGTATTTT.

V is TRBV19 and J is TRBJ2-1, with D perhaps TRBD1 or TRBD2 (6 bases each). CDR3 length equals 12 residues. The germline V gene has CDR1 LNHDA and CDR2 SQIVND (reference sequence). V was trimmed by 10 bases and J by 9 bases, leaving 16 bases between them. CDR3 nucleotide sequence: TGTGCCACCACCAAGGAGGGGGGTGAGCAGTTCTTC. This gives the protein CATTKEGGEQFF.

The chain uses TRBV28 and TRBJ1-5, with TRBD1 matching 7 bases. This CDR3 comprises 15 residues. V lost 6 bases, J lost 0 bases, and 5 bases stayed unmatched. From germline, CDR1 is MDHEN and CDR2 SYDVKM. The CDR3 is CASRGTDYSNQPQHF. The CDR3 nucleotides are TGTGCCAGCAGGGGGACAGATTATAGCAATCAGCCCCAGCATTTT.

The CDR3 reads CASSESGTDTQYF. The DNA of the CDR3 is TGCGCCAGCAGTGAGTCGGGGACAGATACGCAGTATTTT. The chain links TRBV10-1 to TRBJ2-3; D is uncertain. The CDR3 contains 13 residues. The V end lost 0 bases, the J end lost 3 bases, and 4 bases lay between the germline ends. CDR1 and CDR2 from the germline V gene are WNHNN and SYGVQD (reference sequence).

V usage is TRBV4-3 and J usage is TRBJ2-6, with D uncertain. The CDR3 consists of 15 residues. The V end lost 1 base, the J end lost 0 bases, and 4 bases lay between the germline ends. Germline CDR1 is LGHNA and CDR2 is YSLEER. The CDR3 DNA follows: TGCGCCAGCAGCCAAGCTCTCTCTGGGGCCAACGTCCTGACTTTC. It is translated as CASSQALSGANVLTF.

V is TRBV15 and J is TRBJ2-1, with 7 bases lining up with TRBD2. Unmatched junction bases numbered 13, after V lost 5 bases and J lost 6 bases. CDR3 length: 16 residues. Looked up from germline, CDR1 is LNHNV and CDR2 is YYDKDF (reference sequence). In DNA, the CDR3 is TGTGCCACCAGCCTCCGGGGGGAGGGCCGAAGCAATGAGCAGTTCTTC. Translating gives CATSLRGEGRSNEQFF.

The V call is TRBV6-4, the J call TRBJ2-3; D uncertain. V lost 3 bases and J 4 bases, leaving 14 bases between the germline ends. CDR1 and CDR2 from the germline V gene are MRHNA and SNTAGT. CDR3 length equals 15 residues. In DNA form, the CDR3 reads TGTGCCAGCAGTGAAGTGGCGATAGGGTCAGATACGCAGTATTTT. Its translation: CASSEVAIGSDTQYF.

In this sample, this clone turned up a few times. For the CDR3, the DNA is TGTGCCACCAGACAGGGGATCTCTGGAAACACCATATATTTT. It codes for CATRQGISGNTIYF. The V gene is TRBV2, the J gene TRBJ1-3; TRBD1 aligns across 8 bases. Unmatched junction bases numbered 5, after V lost 10 bases and J lost 0 bases. Germline CDR1 and CDR2: SNHLY and FYNNEI. The CDR3 has 14 amino acids.

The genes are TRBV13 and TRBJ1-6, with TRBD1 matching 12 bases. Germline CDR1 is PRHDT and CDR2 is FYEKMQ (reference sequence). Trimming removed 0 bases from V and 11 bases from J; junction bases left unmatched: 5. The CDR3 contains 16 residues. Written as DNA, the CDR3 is TGTGCCAGCAGCTTAGGCGGGACAGGGGGCCTTCCACCCCTCCACTTT. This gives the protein CASSLGGTGGLPPLHF.